The 9 T cell receptor beta chains presented below share a single source sample, sequenced in a study of T cell changes during pregnancy in multiple sclerosis. Profiled with immunoSEQ multiplex PCR; TCRdb holds only in-frame clones, not every one. The sample shows some 17,000 clones, around 96% of them seen only once. The specimen comprised peripheral blood, sampled in the third trimester of pregnancy. The receptors were gathered from a female donor with multiple sclerosis, enrolled in a pregnancy study.

The gene calls are TRBV29-1 and TRBJ1-3; D possibly corresponds to TRBD1 (6 bases). Trimming removed 2 bases at V and 8 bases at J, with 13 bases between. The length of the CDR3 is 13 residues. Germline lookup yields CDR1 SQVTM and CDR2 ANQGSEA. The CDR3 sequence: CSVEPQGGDTIYF. CDR3 sequence (DNA): TGCAGCGTTGAACCACAGGGAGGGGACACCATATATTTT.

V gene TRBV28 combines with J gene TRBJ2-7; 10 bases agree with TRBD2. This CDR3 contains 14 residues. J lost 0 bases, V lost 11 bases, and 7 bases had no gene match. The germline gives CDR1 MDHEN, CDR2 SYDVKM. CDR3 protein: CASGAGGSSYEQYF. DNA for the CDR3: TGTGCCTCCGGAGCGGGAGGGAGCTCCTACGAGCAGTACTTC.

V usage is TRBV21-1 and J usage is TRBJ1-5; the D call in the table, TRBD1, was not verified against the DNA. TRBV21-1 is noted as a pseudogene. The CDR3 has 18 amino acids. CDR3 region: CASSKDPTTGGLNQPQHF. For the CDR3, the DNA is TGTGCCAGCAGCAAGGACCCAACGACAGGGGGCCTCAATCAGCCCCAGCATTTT.

The genes are TRBV11-2 and TRBJ2-7; 9 bases align to TRBD1. V shed 5 bases, J shed 3 bases, and the junction held 2 bases outside the gene matches. The germline V gene has CDR1 SGHAT and CDR2 FQNNGV. This CDR3 spans 13 amino acids. The CDR3 DNA is TGTGCCAGCAGCCCGACAGGGGGCTACGAGCAGTACTTC. It is translated as CASSPTGGYEQYF.

A note on this clone: Germline is not matched at one junction end, which may reflect a read error. The J gene is TRBJ1-4, the V gene TRBV2, with a possible D match to TRBD1 (5 bases). This CDR3 region has 15 residues. The V gene's germline CDR1 is SNHLY and CDR2 FYNNEI. The CDR3 DNA sequence: TGTGCCAGCAGTGAATCCTTTGATCTTGACAGCCCATACGTTTTT. Protein: CASSESFDLDSPYVF.

In the case of this clone: Mismatch with germline at one junction end may stem from a read error. V is TRBV5-1 and J is TRBJ2-3, with a possible D match to TRBD1 (6 bases). Germline V gives CDR1 SGHRS, CDR2 YFSETQ. CDR3 length: 15 amino acids. The CDR3 loop reads CASGFYGQITDTQYF. CDR3 coding DNA: TGCGCCAGCGGCTTTTACGGACAGATCACAGATACGCAGTATTTT.

The CDR3 DNA follows: TGTGCCAGCAAACCAGCGGGAGTCTCCTACGAGCAGTACTTC. Protein: CASKPAGVSYEQYF. J is TRBJ2-7 and V is TRBV27; 8 nucleotides align to TRBD2. This CDR3 has 14 amino acids. The J segment lost 0 bases and the V segment lost 7 bases, leaving 5 bases of the junction unmatched. From germline, CDR1 is MNHEY and CDR2 SMNVEV (reference sequence).

This chain links TRBV7-2 with TRBJ2-5; 13 bases line up with TRBD2. There are 17 residues in the CDR3. The J segment lost 4 bases and the V segment lost 0 bases, leaving 5 bases of the junction unmatched. Looked up from germline, CDR1 is SGHTA and CDR2 is FQGNSA. The CDR3 here is CASSLARLAGGRETQYF. In DNA form, the CDR3 reads TGTGCCAGCAGCTTAGCCCGACTAGCGGGGGGCAGAGAGACCCAGTACTTC.

This rearrangement joins TRBV5-1 to TRBJ2-2, with 9 bases identical to TRBD1. The CDR3 has 13 residues. V shed 5 bases, J shed 7 bases, and the junction held 3 bases outside the gene matches. The germline CDR1 and CDR2 sequences are SGHRS and YFSETQ. The CDR3, as DNA: TGCGCCAGCAGGGGACAGGGCGTCGGGGAGCTGTTTTTT. Its protein is CASRGQGVGELFF. Full variable domain (remainder filled in from reference TRBV5-1 and TRBJ2-2): KAGVTQTPRYLIKTRGQQVTLSCSPISGHRSVSWYQQTPGQGLQFLFEYFSETQRNKGNFPGRFSGRQFSNSRSEMNVSTLELGDSALYLCASRGQGVGELFFGEGSRLTVL.